This paragraph reports one T cell receptor (beta chain). This specimen comes from a study of blood T cell repertoires in COVID-19. About the research overall: T cells, B-cell-depleted T cells, or PBMCs supplied cDNA or gDNA.

The method was immunoSEQ multiplex PCR; TCRdb's version includes in-frame clones alone and lacks a portion of them. The sample carries about 62,000 clones, 76% recorded once. The sample was peripheral blood. The receptor was isolated from a woman aged 50 to 60 with active or convalescent COVID-19.

Here the CDR3 reads CSVGPDKYYGYTF. In DNA, the CDR3 is TGCAGCGTTGGCCCCGACAAATACTATGGCTACACCTTC. The V call is TRBV29-1, the J call TRBJ1-2; the D is unclear. The germline V gene has CDR1 SQVTM and CDR2 ANQGSEA. The V end was cut by 4 bases, the J end by 3 bases, with 12 bases between. CDR3 length: 13 residues.